This entry features one T cell receptor (beta chain) sequence. The record originates from a study of spatial heterogeneity in lung cancer. Study in general: Sequences of the beta chain were consistently detected in greater numbers than alpha-chain sequences.

MiXCR, run by TCRdb on the 5' RACE reads, gives a single entry per CDR3 protein. The profile covers under 25,000 distinct CDR3 sequences, with 4.5% to 7% appearing a single time and about 32% taken by the ten largest. V shed 4 bases and J 10 bases; nucleotides not matched to a gene: 12. The CDR3 spans 15 residues. The time point: sample taken at primary tumor resection. Extraction of whole RNA from tumor, nontumor lung or frozen PBMC preceded unsorted sequencing. The chain recombines TRBV23-1 with TRBJ2-1; 8 bases are a match to TRBD1. TRBV23-1 qualifies as an ORF whose function is uncertain. The sample was PBMCs, taken at surgery. The clonotype comes from a male donor with early-stage non-small cell lung cancer. The CDR3 DNA sequence: TGCGCCAGCAGTCGGGCAGGGGGCCCGCCCCGAGAGCAGTTCTTC. Encoded protein: CASSRAGGPPREQFF.